The 18 T cell receptor beta chains reported below all come from one sample, sequenced in a study of T cells in Graves' hyperthyroidism and ophthalmopathy. RNA transcripts served as the template for amplifying TCR beta CDR3 regions. The study used the HTBI primer set for a first-round RT-PCR of the TCR CDR3. A single record per CDR3 protein comes from TCRdb applying MiXCR to the multiplex PCR reads. The sample has approximately 590,000 distinct CDR3 sequences, roughly 14% seen once. Sequencing used blood. The source is a woman between 25 and 40 years old with Graves' hyperthyroidism.

The rearrangement joins TRBV4-3 to TRBJ2-4; TRBD2 might be the D (6 bases). In germline, CDR1 is LGHNA, CDR2 YSLEER. This CDR3 contains 18 residues. The V end lost 4 bases, the J end lost 6 bases, and 25 bases lay between the germline ends. In nucleotides, the CDR3 is TGCGCCAGCAGCCTTTATCTGGCGGGAACGGAAAGGATAAACATTCAGTACTTC. Residues: CASSLYLAGTERINIQYF.

This clonotype occurred once. The V gene is TRBV7-9, the J gene TRBJ1-2; 9 bases fit TRBD1. The CDR3 extends over 15 amino acids. Germline V gene lookup returns CDR1 SEHNR and CDR2 FQNEAQ (reference sequence). Germline trimming cut 5 bases from V and 2 bases from J; bases unmatched to any gene: 6. CDR3 sequence reads: CASSPTGGTNYGYTF. The CDR3 coding sequence is TGTGCCAGCAGCCCGACAGGGGGAACGAACTATGGCTACACCTTC.

This clonotype was seen at least ten times. The V and J genes are TRBV20-1 and TRBJ2-7, with D unresolved. Germline V lookup: CDR1 DFQATT, CDR2 SNEGSKA (reference sequence). The CDR3 contains 11 residues. V shed 3 bases and J shed 3 bases, with 6 bases lying between them. The CDR3 here is CSASVDYEQYF. CDR3 DNA: TGCAGTGCTAGCGTCGACTACGAGCAGTACTTC.

Points on this clonotype: An end of the junction differs from the germline gene, which may be a read error. This rearrangement joins TRBV5-1 to TRBJ2-6; 8 bases line up with TRBD1. The CDR3 contains 13 residues. Germline assignment: CDR1 SGHRS and CDR2 YFSETQ. The CDR3 nucleotides read TGCGCCAGCAGCGTTACAGGGGGCAACGTCCTGACTTTC. This sequence encodes CASSVTGGNVLTF. Based on the CDR3 plus reference TRBV5-1 and TRBJ2-6, the full variable domain is KAGVTQTPRYLIKTRGQQVTLSCSPISGHRSVSWYQQTPGQGLQFLFEYFSETQRNKGNFPGRFSGRQFSNSRSEMNVSTLELGDSALYLCASSVTGGNVLTFGAGSRLTVL.

In this sample, this clonotype turned up many times. This chain joins TRBV28 and TRBJ1-4; D is perhaps TRBD1 (6 bases). Germline lookup yields CDR1 MDHEN and CDR2 SYDVKM. V was shortened by 9 bases and J by 7 bases, with 18 bases between the two germline ends. The CDR3 has 14 amino acids. The CDR3: CASKQQGFGEKLFF. Written as DNA, the CDR3 is TGTGCCAGTAAACAACAGGGTTTTGGTGAAAAACTGTTTTTT.

The chain carries TRBV14 and TRBJ2-7, with TRBD2 matching over 10 bases. The junction had 2 bases not matched to a gene; V was cut back by 0 bases and J by 9 bases. CDR1 and CDR2 (germline): SGHDN, FVKESK. CDR3 length: 13 amino acids. CDR3 sequence reads: CASSQELAGVQYF. The CDR3 nucleotides read TGTGCCAGCAGCCAAGAGCTAGCGGGGGTGCAGTACTTC.

The sample holds many counts of this clonotype. V is TRBV11-2 and J is TRBJ2-7, with D uncertain. The CDR3 contains 15 residues. Germline V gene sequence: CDR1 SGHAT, CDR2 FQNNGV. V lost 5 bases and J lost 0, with 14 bases in between. The CDR3 protein is CASSEYTPPSYEQYF. Written as DNA, the CDR3 is TGTGCCAGCAGCGAGTACACCCCGCCCTCCTACGAGCAGTACTTC.

This clonotype occurred a few times. J is TRBJ1-5 and V is TRBV2; 7 nucleotides line up with TRBD1. CDR1 and CDR2 from the germline V gene are SNHLY and FYNNEI. The CDR3 is 15 residues long. V lost 5 bases, J lost 1 base, and 5 bases stayed unmatched. The CDR3 sequence: CASSKEGASNQPQHF. CDR3 in DNA: TGTGCCAGCAGTAAGGAGGGGGCGAGCAATCAGCCCCAGCATTTT.

V gene TRBV7-9 combines with J gene TRBJ2-1; D is ambiguous. CDR1 SEHNR and CDR2 FQNEAQ come from the germline V gene (reference sequence). V dropped 5 bases and J dropped 5 bases, with 10 bases sitting between them. The CDR3 consists of 13 residues. The CDR3 DNA reads as TGTGCCAGCAGCCCTGACGCTAACAATGAGCAGTTCTTC. It yields the protein CASSPDANNEQFF.

This clonotype has a count of ten or more. V is TRBV7-9 and J is TRBJ2-3; TRBD1 matches at 8 bases. The CDR3 extends over 19 amino acids. V lost 6 bases, J lost 4 bases, and 21 bases stayed unmatched. Germline V gene sequence: CDR1 SEHNR, CDR2 FQNEAQ (reference sequence). For the CDR3, the DNA is TGTGCCAGCAGAAAAGAGCCTGGACAGGGTTCAGGGTCCCCAGATACGCAGTATTTT. The encoded protein is CASRKEPGQGSGSPDTQYF. Full variable domain (missing parts from reference TRBV7-9 and TRBJ2-3): DTGVSQNPRHKITKRGQNVTFRCDPISEHNRLYWYRQTLGQGPEFLTYFQNEAQLEKSRLLSDRFSAERPKGSFSTLEIQRTEQGDSAMYLCASRKEPGQGSGSPDTQYFGPGTRLTVL.

This clonotype was recorded a few times. For the CDR3, the DNA is TGTGCCAGCAGTTACGTAACGTCAGGGGGCACCGGGGAGCTGTTTTTT. It encodes CASSYVTSGGTGELFF. The J gene is TRBJ2-2, the V gene TRBV6-5, with 7 bases that match TRBD1. CDR3 length equals 16 residues. V shed 2 bases, J shed 4 bases, and the junction held 7 bases outside the gene matches. Germline V gene lookup returns CDR1 MNHEY and CDR2 SVGAGI.

In this sample, this clonotype turned up many times. This rearrangement joins TRBV11-2 to TRBJ1-1; TRBD1 might be the D (5 bases). CDR1 SGHAT and CDR2 FQNNGV come from the germline V gene. Between the trimmed V and J ends, which lost 4 bases and 4 bases, there was a span of 16 bases. The CDR3 spans 15 residues. The CDR3 sequence is CASSSPQGYGTEAFF. CDR3 in DNA: TGTGCCAGCAGCTCACCTCAGGGCTACGGCACTGAAGCTTTCTTT.

The V and J genes are TRBV9 and TRBJ2-5; D unclear. Trimming removed 0 bases at V and 5 bases at J, with 14 bases between. Germline V gene lookup returns CDR1 SGDLS and CDR2 YYNGEE. The length of the CDR3 is 15 residues. The CDR3 sequence: CASSVAGVRGETQYF. CDR3 nucleotides: TGTGCCAGCAGCGTAGCCGGTGTTAGAGGCGAGACCCAGTACTTC. The whole variable domain, filled in from reference TRBV9 and TRBJ2-5, reads DSGVTQTPKHLITATGQRVTLRCSPRSGDLSVYWYQQSLDQGLQFLIQYYNGEERAKGNILERFSAQQFPDLHSELNLSSLELGDSALYFCASSVAGVRGETQYFGPGTRLLVL.

This clonotype was counted many times. The V gene is TRBV2, the J gene TRBJ2-7, with D possibly matching TRBD1 (5 bases). The germline V and J ends were trimmed by 5 bases and 4 bases, with 15 bases remaining between them. Germline CDR1 is SNHLY and CDR2 is FYNNEI. The CDR3 loop spans 14 amino acids. CDR3 sequence (DNA): TGTGCCAGCAGTATTGGCTGGGGCGATTACGAGCAGTACTTC. Translating gives CASSIGWGDYEQYF. The complete variable domain, with remaining parts taken from reference TRBV2 and TRBJ2-7, reads EPEVTQTPSHQVTQMGQEVILRCVPISNHLYFYWYRQILGQKVEFLVSFYNNEISEKSEIFDDQFSVERPDGSNFTLKIRSTKLEDSAMYFCASSIGWGDYEQYFGPGTRLTVT.

This clonotype has just a few counts. This chain joins TRBV6-1 and TRBJ1-6, with D possibly matching TRBD1 (6 bases). V was trimmed by 6 bases and J by 0 bases, leaving 12 bases between them. This CDR3 comprises 16 residues. The germline CDR1 and CDR2 sequences are MNHNS and SASEGT. The DNA for the CDR3 is TGTGCCAGCAGACCCGACAGGAGCTCCTATAATTCACCCCTCCACTTT. Its translation is CASRPDRSSYNSPLHF.

At least ten counts were recorded for this clonotype. The rearrangement uses TRBV7-3 and TRBJ2-1; TRBD2 might be the D (5 bases). The length of the CDR3 is 15 residues. Trimming removed 3 bases at V and 5 bases at J, with 14 bases between. The germline V gene encodes CDR1 SGHTA and CDR2 FQGTGA. CDR3 DNA: TGTGCCAGCAGCTTGAAACTAGGAGACAACAATGAGCAGTTCTTC. As protein: CASSLKLGDNNEQFF.

This clonotype has just a few counts. The rearrangement links TRBV6-2 or TRBV6-3 to TRBJ2-1, with 8 nucleotides matching TRBD2. V dropped 3 bases and J dropped 4; count of bases not matched to a gene: 5. The CDR3 covers 15 residues. The germline V gene has CDR1 MNHEY and CDR2 SVGEGT. CDR3 coding DNA: TGTGCCAGCAGTTATTGGACTAGCTCGTACAATGAGCAGTTCTTC. This translates into CASSYWTSSYNEQFF.

There are many counts of this clonotype. The chain joins TRBV27 to TRBJ2-7, with D possibly TRBD2 on 6 matching bases. The CDR3 extends over 12 amino acids. The germline CDR1 and CDR2 sequences are MNHEY and SMNVEV (reference sequence). With 2 bases removed from V and 7 bases from J, the gap between germline ends came to 9 bases. The CDR3 nucleotides are TGTGCCAGCAGTTTAGGCGGGGAGGAGCAGTACTTC. Its protein is CASSLGGEEQYF.